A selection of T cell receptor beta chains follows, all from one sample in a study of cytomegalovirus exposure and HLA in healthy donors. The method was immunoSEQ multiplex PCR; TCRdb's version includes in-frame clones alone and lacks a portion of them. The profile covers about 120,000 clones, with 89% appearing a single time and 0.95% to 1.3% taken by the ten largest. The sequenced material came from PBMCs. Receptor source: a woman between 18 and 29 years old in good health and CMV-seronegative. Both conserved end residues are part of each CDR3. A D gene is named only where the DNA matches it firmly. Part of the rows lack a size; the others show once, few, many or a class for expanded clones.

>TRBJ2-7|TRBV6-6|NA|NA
TGTGCCAGCAGTTGGACAGGGACTAAATCCTCCTACGAGCAGTACTTC
CASSWTGTKSSYEQYF
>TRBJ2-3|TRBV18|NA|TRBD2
TGTGCCAGCTCACCAGAGGAAGCGGGGAGAGATCAGAGACCAGATACGCAGTATTTT
CASSPEEAGRDQRPDTQYF
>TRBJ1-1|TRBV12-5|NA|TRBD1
TGTGCTAGTGGTTCCCTGGGGGACAGGGAGGCTTTCTTT
CASGSLGDREAFF
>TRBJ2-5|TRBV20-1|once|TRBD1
TGCAGTCAAGACAGGGGAGAGACCCAGTACTTC
CSQDRGETQYF
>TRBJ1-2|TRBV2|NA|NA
TGTGCCAGCAGTGCCCCAGAACGGGGGGCTAACTATGGCTACACCTTC
CASSAPERGANYGYTF
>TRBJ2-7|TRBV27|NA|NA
TGTGCCAGCAGTTTATCGGGACATTACGAGCAGTACTTC
CASSLSGHYEQYF
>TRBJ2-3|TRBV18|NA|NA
TGTGCCAGCTCACCCGGACAGCACACAGATACGCAGTATTTT
CASSPGQHTDTQYF
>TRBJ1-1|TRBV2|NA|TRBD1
TGTGCCAGCAGTAGGACAGGGCTTACTGAAGCTTTCTTT
CASSRTGLTEAFF
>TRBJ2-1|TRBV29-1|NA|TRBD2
TGCAGCGTTGAAGGGAGACGGGCGGGGGGGCGCGATGAGCAGTTCTTC
CSVEGRRAGGRDEQFF
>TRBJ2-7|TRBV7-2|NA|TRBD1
TGTGCCAGCAGCTTATCTTGGACAGGGGGAACCTACGAGCAGTACTTC
CASSLSWTGGTYEQYF
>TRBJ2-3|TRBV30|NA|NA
TGTGCCTGGAGTCCGCGGACACGCACAGATACGCAGTATTTT
CAWSPRTRTDTQYF
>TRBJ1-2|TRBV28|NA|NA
TGTGCCAGCAGTTTGGGGGGGTCAAACTATGGCTACACCTTC
CASSLGGSNYGYTF
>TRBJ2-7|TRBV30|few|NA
TGTGCCGGACACTCTGGGGACTACGAGCAGTACTTC
CAGHSGDYEQYF
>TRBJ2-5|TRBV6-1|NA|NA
TGTGCCAGCAGTGAAGCGTCGGGGGTTGGGGAGACCCAGTACTTC
CASSEASGVGETQYF
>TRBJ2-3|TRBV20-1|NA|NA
TGCAGTGCTAGGTGGAGAGATACGCAGTATTTT
CSARWRDTQYF
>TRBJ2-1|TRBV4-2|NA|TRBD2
TGTGCCAGCAGCCAAGAAATTAGCGGGAGCAATGAGCAGTTCTTC
CASSQEISGSNEQFF
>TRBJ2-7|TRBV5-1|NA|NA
TGCGCCAGCAGACTGCTAACAGGGGGAGGGCGAGAGCAGTACTTC
CASRLLTGGGREQYF
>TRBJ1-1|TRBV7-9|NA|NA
TGTGCCAGCAGCTTCTCCACTGAAGCTTTCTTT
CASSFSTEAFF
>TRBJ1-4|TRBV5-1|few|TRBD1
TGCGCCAGCAGCTTAGGTGGCAAGGGGGCACATGAAAAACTGTTTTTT
CASSLGGKGAHEKLFF
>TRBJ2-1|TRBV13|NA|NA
TGTGCCAGCACGGGAGCGGGCACCGCTACAAGGGAGCAGTTCTTC
CASTGAGTATREQFF
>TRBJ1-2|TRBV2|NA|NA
TGTGCCAGCAGTGACGGTATTAACTATGGCTACACCTTC
CASSDGINYGYTF
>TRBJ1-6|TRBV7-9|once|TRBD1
TGTGCCAGCAGCCCCGGGACAGGGGATAATTCACCCCTCCACTTT
CASSPGTGDNSPLHF
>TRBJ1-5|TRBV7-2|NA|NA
TGTGCCAGCAGCCCAGGGTTTTATCAGCCCCAGCATTTT
CASSPGFYQPQHF
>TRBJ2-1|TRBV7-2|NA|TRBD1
TGTGCCAGCAGCTTAGACAGGGGTGTTACAAATGAGCAGTTCTTC
CASSLDRGVTNEQFF
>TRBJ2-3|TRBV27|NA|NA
TGTGCCAGCAGTTTAGTTCAGAACACAGATACGCAGTATTTT
CASSLVQNTDTQYF
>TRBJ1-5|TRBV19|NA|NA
TGTGCCAGTAGTATGACAGCGAGACTAGAAGCAAGCAATCAGCCCCAGCATTTT
CASSMTARLEASNQPQHF
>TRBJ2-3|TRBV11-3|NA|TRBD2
TGTGCCAGCAGCTTCCTAGCGGGGGGGGCAGATACGCAGTATTTT
CASSFLAGGADTQYF
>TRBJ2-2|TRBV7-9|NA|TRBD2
TGTGCCAGCAGCCTAAGCGGGGGGGCTAACACCGGGGAGCTGTTTTTT
CASSLSGGANTGELFF
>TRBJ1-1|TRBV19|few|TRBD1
TGTGCCAGTACCCACCGAACAGGGGCCACTGAAGCTTTCTTT
CASTHRTGATEAFF
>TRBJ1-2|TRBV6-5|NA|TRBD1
TGTGCCAGCAGTTACTCTAATAAACAGGGGATTGATGGCTACACCTTC
CASSYSNKQGIDGYTF
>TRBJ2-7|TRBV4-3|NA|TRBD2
TGCGCCAGCAGCCCACTAGCGGGAGGCTACGAGCAGTACTTC
CASSPLAGGYEQYF